The 3 T cell receptor beta chains in this list originate from one sample, sequenced in a study of shared clonotypes between healthy human individuals (dated by TCRdb to about 2020). The library came from the immunoSEQ multiplex PCR assay. This is the immuneACCESS table as TCRdb keeps it, with only in-frame sequences that have V and J called. A part of the clones is gone; compared with another copy, unresolved V genes explain less than half, and the rest is unexplained. The sample table holds roughly 2.5 million clones, of which approximately 90% were seen once. The ten largest clones add up to under 0.15% of the sample. Material: naive CD4+ T cells sorted from blood. Sample cell subset or site, as interpreted from the label and publication: CD45RA+ positively selected. Receptor source: a man younger than 30 in good health.

Here the CDR3 reads CASRSWGGQETQYF. The CDR3, as DNA: TGTGCCAGCAGGTCGTGGGGGGGACAAGAGACCCAGTACTTC. The chain uses TRBV7-8 and TRBJ2-5; 7 nucleotides line up with TRBD2. The germline V gene has CDR1 SGHVS and CDR2 FQNEAQ. The CDR3 runs to 14 residues. Trimming at V came to 6 bases and at J to 2 bases, leaving 6 bases not matched to a gene.

The chain links TRBV4-1 to TRBJ1-2; D is uncertain. Deletions cut 0 bases from V and 8 bases from J, with 19 bases between. The CDR3 loop spans 16 amino acids. Germline V gene sequence: CDR1 MGHRA, CDR2 YSYEKL. CDR3 residues: CASSQDLGQAHEGYTF. CDR3 DNA: TGCGCCAGCAGCCAAGATCTGGGTCAGGCGCACGAGGGCTACACCTTC.

This chain joins TRBV30 and TRBJ2-2; D perhaps matches TRBD1 (6 bases). Germline CDR1 is GTSNPN and CDR2 is SVGIG (reference sequence). Trimming took 7 bases from V and 7 from J, leaving 10 bases between them. The CDR3 has 11 amino acids. The CDR3 sequence: CAYQGNGELFF. In nucleotides, the CDR3 is TGTGCCTACCAGGGGAACGGGGAGCTGTTTTTT.